The 29 T cell receptor beta chains below come from one sample, sequenced in a study of human T cells and chemical hapten exposure (dated by TCRdb to about 2021). Libraries were made using RACE. Sequenced on a NextSeq 500. TCRdb reran the public reads through fastp at Q25 and MiXCR, keeping productive beta chains. Here each entry gathers all rows of one CDR3 protein and keeps the most common genes and DNA. The sample table contains about 190,000 distinct CDR3 sequences; only one count was recorded for roughly a quarter of them. The ten most abundant clones make up over 2% of the sample. Taken with the paper, the label for time point translates to: patch test 3, about 24 weeks after DPC sensitization. This specimen's treatment or condition label, per the study, means: therapeutic diphenylcyclopropenone sensitization with weekly scalp DPC. The sequences come from whole blood, collected in connection with sensitization to the hapten diphenylcyclopropenone (DPC). The receptors were gathered from a woman aged 40 to 55 with alopecia areata. Some clones in this sample may be carry-over from other donors' samples.

The chain is built from TRBV12-2 and TRBJ1-2; TRBD1, the table's D call, was not compared with the DNA. TRBV12-2 is reported as a pseudogene. The CDR3 has 15 residues. CDR3 DNA: TGTGCAAACCAAACCGCCCCAGGGGGCGCAGATGGCTACACCTTC. Protein sequence: CANQTAPGGADGYTF.

The chain recombines TRBV10-3 with TRBJ2-1, with D possibly matching TRBD1 (5 bases). The CDR3 is made up of 16 amino acids. CDR1 and CDR2 (germline): ENHRY, SYGVKD. V was cut by 0 bases and J by 4 bases, with 13 bases left in between. CDR3 residues: CAISESSRASYNEQFF. The CDR3 DNA follows: TGTGCCATCAGTGAGTCGTCCAGGGCTTCATACAATGAGCAGTTCTTC.

The chain is built from TRBV4-3 and TRBJ2-3; no reliable D call. V was trimmed by 0 bases and J by 5 bases, leaving 6 bases between them. Germline loops: CDR1 LGHNA, CDR2 YSLEER. This CDR3 contains 13 residues. The CDR3 loop reads CASSQDKRDTQYF. The CDR3 DNA reads as TGCGCCAGCAGCCAAGATAAAAGAGATACGCAGTATTTT.

The V and J genes are TRBV20-1 and TRBJ2-1; D may be TRBD1 or TRBD2 (5 bases each). Germline V gene sequence: CDR1 DFQATT, CDR2 SNEGSKA (reference sequence). Trimming shortened V by 1 base and J by 0 bases, and 10 bases separated the two germline ends. The CDR3 runs 15 residues. In DNA form, the CDR3 reads TGCAGTGCTAGAGTAGGGGAGTTCTCCTACAATGAGCAGTTCTTC. It yields the protein CSARVGEFSYNEQFF.

This sequence joins TRBV20-1 and TRBJ2-1; D uncertain. The germline V gene has CDR1 DFQATT and CDR2 SNEGSKA (reference sequence). The V end lost 6 bases, the J end lost 3 bases, and 6 bases lay between the germline ends. CDR3 length: 11 amino acids. The CDR3, as DNA: TGCAGTGCCTTCAGCTACAATGAGCAGTTCTTC. Encoded protein: CSAFSYNEQFF.

The CDR3 DNA reads TGTGCCAGCAGCCTAAGTAGGAGCTATGGCTACACCTTC. It yields the protein CASSLSRSYGYTF. This chain uses TRBV9 with TRBJ1-2; unclear D gene. Germline V gene lookup returns CDR1 SGDLS and CDR2 YYNGEE. This CDR3 is 13 amino acids long. Trimming shortened V by 4 bases and J by 4 bases, and 11 bases separated the two germline ends.

J is TRBJ1-1 and V is TRBV28; 7 bases map to TRBD1. The germline gives CDR1 MDHEN, CDR2 SYDVKM. The trim removed 6 bases at V and 6 bases at J, leaving 10 bases unmatched. The CDR3 has 14 residues. Here the CDR3 DNA reads TGTGCCAGCAGCTCCACAGGGGCGAGGGCTGAAGCTTTCTTT. It specifies CASSSTGARAEAFF. Drawing the rest from reference TRBV28 and TRBJ1-1, the complete variable domain is DVKVTQSSRYLVKRTGEKVFLECVQDMDHENMFWYRQDPGLGLRLIYFSYDVKMKEKGDIPEGYSVSREKKERFSLILESASTNQTSMYLCASSSTGARAEAFFGQGTRLTVV.

In this sample, this clonotype turned up a few times. The CDR3 loop reads CAITGFNTEAFF. CDR3 nucleotide sequence: TGTGCCATCACAGGATTCAACACTGAAGCTTTCTTT. The gene calls are TRBV10-3 and TRBJ1-1; D gene ambiguous. Germline-derived CDR1 and CDR2 are ENHRY and SYGVKD. This CDR3 is built from 12 residues. Trimming removed 7 bases from V and 2 bases from J, with 8 bases in between.

The V and J genes are TRBV10-3 and TRBJ2-7, with 8 bases lining up with TRBD1. Trimming cost V 4 bases and J 3 bases; bases outside gene matches: 14. This CDR3 is built from 17 residues. Germline assignment: CDR1 ENHRY and CDR2 SYGVKD. In nucleotides, the CDR3 is TGTGCCATCAGTGGACAGGGGCCCTCATCCGGCGACTACGAGCAGTACTTC. Residues: CAISGQGPSSGDYEQYF.

The rearrangement joins TRBV19 to TRBJ2-1; 14 nucleotides agree with TRBD2. CDR1 and CDR2 from the germline V gene are LNHDA and SQIVND (reference sequence). This CDR3 contains 17 residues. The J segment lost 7 bases and the V segment lost 7 bases, leaving 12 bases of the junction unmatched. The CDR3: CASTQTFGTSGSNEQFF. Here the CDR3 DNA reads TGTGCCAGTACGCAGACCTTCGGGACTAGCGGGAGTAATGAGCAGTTCTTC.

The rearrangement uses TRBV7-3 and TRBJ2-1; 8 bases fit TRBD2. The junction had 8 bases not matched to a gene; V was cut back by 2 bases and J by 8 bases. CDR1 and CDR2 (germline): SGHTA, FQGTGA. This CDR3 region has 15 residues. The CDR3 DNA reads TGTGCCAGCAGCTTAGGAGTAGCGGGACGAGATGAGCAGTTCTTC. Amino acid sequence: CASSLGVAGRDEQFF.

The J gene is TRBJ1-1, the V gene TRBV24-1, with D unclear. This CDR3 region has 13 residues. Trimming left V 5 bases short and J 1 base short, with 7 bases between. The germline CDR1 and CDR2 sequences are KGHDR and SFDVKD. The CDR3, as DNA: TGTGCCACCAGTGGGCAGGCGAACACTGAAGCTTTCTTT. It specifies CATSGQANTEAFF.

This clonotype occurred many times. The chain has TRBV20-1 and TRBJ2-7; 8 bases agree with TRBD1. The CDR3 spans 13 residues. Losses at the gene ends were 5 bases for V and 2 bases for J; bases not matched to a gene: 5. Germline V gene data show CDR1 as DFQATT and CDR2 as SNEGSKA (reference sequence). CDR3: CSALGQAAYEQYF. As DNA, the CDR3 is TGCAGTGCTCTGGGACAGGCGGCCTACGAGCAGTACTTC.

The rearrangement uses TRBV6-2 or TRBV6-3 and TRBJ2-7; either TRBD1 or TRBD2 may fit D (5 bases each). Trimming left V 2 bases short and J 6 bases short, with 23 bases between. The CDR3 extends over 17 amino acids. From germline, CDR1 is MNHEY and CDR2 SVGEGT. Here the CDR3 reads CASSYGPGRGSAPEQYF. For the CDR3, the DNA is TGTGCCAGCAGTTACGGGCCGGGACGAGGGAGCGCCCCCGAGCAGTACTTC.

The table lists this clonotype with a few counts. This sequence joins TRBV7-2 and TRBJ2-7; the D gene could be TRBD1 or TRBD2 (5 bases each). The CDR3 spans 14 residues. CDR1 is SGHTA, CDR2 FQGNSA, per germline. V gave up 0 bases and J gave up 7 bases, with 13 bases separating them. The CDR3 nucleotides read TGTGCCAGCAGCTTAGCTCTCACTGAGGGGGAGCAGTACTTC. Protein: CASSLALTEGEQYF.

This clonotype has only a few counts. The CDR3 DNA follows: TGTGCCAGCAGCCTACGGCGGCAGCCCGATAATTCACCCCTCCACTTT. Translated, it gives CASSLRRQPDNSPLHF. V and J are TRBV7-9 and TRBJ1-6; D uncertain. The CDR3 runs to 16 residues. The germline V gene has CDR1 SEHNR and CDR2 FQNEAQ (reference sequence). V was clipped by 5 bases and J by 5 bases, with 16 bases between them.

The chain combines TRBV6-5 with TRBJ2-7; 7 bases agree with TRBD2. The ends lost 7 bases at V and 7 bases at J; junction bases unmatched: 10. The germline V gene encodes CDR1 MNHEY and CDR2 SVGAGI. The CDR3 runs 13 residues. The CDR3 nucleotides read TGTGCCAGCATCGGGACTACCCTGAGGGAGCAGTACTTC. It specifies CASIGTTLREQYF.

This clonotype was counted a single time. V and J are TRBV29-1 and TRBJ2-1; 7 nucleotides line up with TRBD1. The trim removed 5 bases at V and 7 bases at J, leaving 5 bases unmatched. CDR1 SQVTM and CDR2 ANQGSEA come from the germline V gene. The CDR3 length is 12 residues. In nucleotides, the CDR3 is TGCAGCGTTTTCCAGGGGGTGAATGAGCAGTTCTTC. This gives the protein CSVFQGVNEQFF.

This clonotype was seen only a few times. The chain couples TRBV6-2 or TRBV6-3 to TRBJ2-3; 10 positions match TRBD1. CDR1 and CDR2 (germline): MNHEY, SVGEGT. Germline trimming cut 6 bases from V and 2 bases from J; bases unmatched to any gene: 2. This CDR3 region has 14 residues. As DNA, the CDR3 is TGTGCCAGCAGCGGGACAGGGGACACAGATACGCAGTATTTT. It encodes CASSGTGDTDTQYF.

The chain joins TRBV29-1 to TRBJ2-5, with D maybe TRBD1 (6 bases). The CDR3 is 12 amino acids. Germline CDR1 and CDR2: SQVTM and ANQGSEA. Deletions cut 1 base from V and 4 bases from J, with 7 bases between. The CDR3 nucleotides are TGCAGCGTTGAAGGAGGGGGAGAGACCCAGTACTTC. Residues: CSVEGGGETQYF.

This chain uses TRBV12-3 or TRBV12-4 with TRBJ1-5; no reliable D call. CDR3 length: 14 residues. Deletions cut 3 bases from V and 7 bases from J, with 13 bases between. Here the CDR3 DNA reads TGTGCCAGCAGTTTGAACAGCGTCGGCCAGCCCCAGCATTTT. Translated: CASSLNSVGQPQHF.

In this sample, this clonotype turned up a few times. This sequence joins TRBV4-3 and TRBJ1-2, with D unclear. Germline CDR1 reads LGHNA; CDR2 reads YSLEER. CDR3 size: 15 residues. With 0 bases removed from V and 4 bases from J, the gap between germline ends came to 12 bases. The DNA for the CDR3 is TGCGCCAGCAGCCAAGATTATGCAGGAGCCTATGGCTACACCTTC. It translates to CASSQDYAGAYGYTF.

The V gene is TRBV10-3, the J gene TRBJ1-1; the D is unclear. The CDR3 has 13 amino acids. The V and J ends lost 0 bases and 8 bases respectively, with 10 bases between them. Germline CDR1 ENHRY, CDR2 SYGVKD. CDR3 protein: CAISESREREAFF. The CDR3 DNA is TGTGCCATCAGTGAGTCCCGAGAAAGGGAAGCTTTCTTT.

The genes are TRBV6-2 or TRBV6-3 and TRBJ2-5, with 8 bases matching TRBD1. J gave up 2 bases and V 7 bases, and 3 bases lay outside the gene matches. Germline V gene data show CDR1 as MNHEY and CDR2 as SVGEGT. The CDR3 loop spans 13 amino acids. CDR3 nucleotides: TGTGCCAGCACCCGACAGGGGCAAGAGACCCAGTACTTC. Its protein product is CASTRQGQETQYF.

This clonotype was picked up a small number of times. This rearrangement joins TRBV4-2 to TRBJ1-6; D remains unclear. CDR1 and CDR2 from the germline V gene are LGHNA and YNFKEQ. The CDR3 consists of 16 residues. Trimming pared 1 base from V and 6 bases from J, leaving 13 bases between. CDR3 DNA sequence: TGTGCCAGCAGCCAAGTGACCCGGGGTCTTAATTCACCCCTCCACTTT. Translation gives CASSQVTRGLNSPLHF.

The V call is TRBV9, the J call TRBJ2-3, with 7 bases aligning to TRBD2. Germline CDR1 reads SGDLS; CDR2 reads YYNGEE. The CDR3 length is 17 residues. V dropped 4 bases and J dropped 2; count of bases not matched to a gene: 13. The CDR3 DNA sequence: TGTGCCAGCAGCCCCAGGGACTACACCCGAGTCACAGATACGCAGTATTTT. The encoded protein is CASSPRDYTRVTDTQYF.

This clonotype was counted at least ten times. V is TRBV4-2 and J is TRBJ2-5; D remains ambiguous. The CDR3 extends over 12 amino acids. V was trimmed by 0 bases and J by 1 base, leaving 0 bases between them. Germline values: CDR1 LGHNA, CDR2 YNFKEQ. CDR3 sequence (DNA): TGTGCCAGCAGCCAAGACCAAGAGACCCAGTACTTC. This translates into CASSQDQETQYF.

This clonotype was recorded a few times. A junction boundary mismatches the germline segment, possibly from a read error. This chain joins TRBV29-1 and TRBJ2-1; 12 bases agree with TRBD2. Germline loops: CDR1 SQVTM, CDR2 ANQGSEA. The CDR3 is made up of 14 amino acids. The CDR3 region has the DNA TGCAGCGTTCGAGAGACTAGCGGGAGTGGAGATTCTCCCTTC. Translated, it gives CSVRETSGSGDSPF.

This clonotype was counted between two and nine times. The genes are TRBV9 and TRBJ2-5; 7 bases align to TRBD1. The CDR3 runs to 14 residues. Germline V gives CDR1 SGDLS, CDR2 YYNGEE. The ends lost 4 bases at V and 7 bases at J; junction bases unmatched: 10. DNA of the CDR3: TGTGCCAGCAGCCCCAATGAGCCAGGGGGGACCCAGTACTTC. Protein sequence: CASSPNEPGGTQYF.